What follows describes a single T cell receptor beta chain. Sequenced by immunoSEQ multiplex PCR; TCRdb stores in-frame clones only, minus some. The sample consists of approximately 340,000 clones, less than 85% of them appearing once. These data originate in a study of shared clonotypes between healthy human individuals. With V trimmed by 3 bases and J by 0 bases, 7 bases remained unmatched. The CDR3 length is 16 residues. Germline loops: CDR1 KGHSH, CDR2 LQKENI. This receptor was taken from a man aged 25 to 45 in good health. The specimen was memory CD4+ T cells sorted from blood. This sample's subset: CD45RA-negative fraction. The V gene is TRBV18, the J gene TRBJ1-1; TRBD1 matches at 7 bases. In DNA form, the CDR3 reads TGTGCCAGCTCACCCGAAGGACAGGCCTTGAACACTGAAGCTTTCTTT. This codes for CASSPEGQALNTEAFF.